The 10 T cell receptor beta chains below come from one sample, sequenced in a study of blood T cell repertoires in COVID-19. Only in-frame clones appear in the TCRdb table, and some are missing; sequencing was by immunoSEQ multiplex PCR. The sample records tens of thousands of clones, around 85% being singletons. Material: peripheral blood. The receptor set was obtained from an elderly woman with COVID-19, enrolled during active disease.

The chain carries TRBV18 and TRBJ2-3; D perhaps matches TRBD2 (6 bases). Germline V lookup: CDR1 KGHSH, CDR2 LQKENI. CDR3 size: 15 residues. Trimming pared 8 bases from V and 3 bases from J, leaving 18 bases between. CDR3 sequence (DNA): TGTGCCAGCCACCCACTCGCGGGGTTGACAGATACGCAGTATTTT. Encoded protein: CASHPLAGLTDTQYF.

In DNA, the CDR3 is TGTGCCAGCAGCCCGGGACTAGCGGGGGGGCCCAGGTCCAACGAGCAGTACTTC. It codes for CASSPGLAGGPRSNEQYF. V usage is TRBV7-9 and J usage is TRBJ2-7; 16 bases map to TRBD2. CDR1 and CDR2 from the germline V gene are SEHNR and FQNEAQ (reference sequence). The length of the CDR3 is 18 residues. Germline trimming cut 5 bases from V and 5 bases from J; bases unmatched to any gene: 12. The whole variable domain, filled in from reference TRBV7-9 and TRBJ2-7, reads DTGVSQNPRHKITKRGQNVTFRCDPISEHNRLYWYRQTLGQGPEFLTYFQNEAQLEKSRLLSDRFSAERPKGSFSTLEIQRTEQGDSAMYLCASSPGLAGGPRSNEQYFGPGTRLTVT.

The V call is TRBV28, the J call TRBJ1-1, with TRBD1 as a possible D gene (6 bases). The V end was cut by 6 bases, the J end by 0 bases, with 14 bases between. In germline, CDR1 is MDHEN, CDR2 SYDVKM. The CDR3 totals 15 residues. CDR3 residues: CASSPQGKVNTEAFF. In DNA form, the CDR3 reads TGTGCCAGCAGCCCTCAGGGGAAAGTGAACACTGAAGCTTTCTTT.

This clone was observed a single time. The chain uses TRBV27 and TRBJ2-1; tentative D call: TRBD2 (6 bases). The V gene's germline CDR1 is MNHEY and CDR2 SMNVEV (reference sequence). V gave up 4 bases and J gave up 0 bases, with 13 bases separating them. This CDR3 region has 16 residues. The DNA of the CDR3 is TGTGCCAGCAGTTCGTCTCTAGCGTACTCCTACAATGAGCAGTTCTTC. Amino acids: CASSSSLAYSYNEQFF.

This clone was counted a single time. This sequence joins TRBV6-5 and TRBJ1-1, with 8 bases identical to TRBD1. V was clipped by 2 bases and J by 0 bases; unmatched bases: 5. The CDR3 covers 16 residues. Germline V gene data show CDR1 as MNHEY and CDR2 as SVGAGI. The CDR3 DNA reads TGTGCCAGCAGTTACGGGGCAGGGGGCGTGAACACTGAAGCTTTCTTT. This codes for CASSYGAGGVNTEAFF.

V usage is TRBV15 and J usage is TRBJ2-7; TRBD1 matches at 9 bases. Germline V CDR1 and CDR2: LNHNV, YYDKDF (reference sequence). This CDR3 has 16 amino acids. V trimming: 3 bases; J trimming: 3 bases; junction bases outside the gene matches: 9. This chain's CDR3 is CATSRTPTGGNYEQYF. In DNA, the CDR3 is TGTGCCACCAGCAGGACCCCGACAGGGGGGAACTACGAGCAGTACTTC.

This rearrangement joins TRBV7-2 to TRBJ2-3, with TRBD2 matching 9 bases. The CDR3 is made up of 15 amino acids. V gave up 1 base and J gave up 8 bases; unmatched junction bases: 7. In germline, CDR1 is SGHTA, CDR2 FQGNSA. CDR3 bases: TGTGCCAGCAGCTTAGTAGCGGGGGCCCTAGGTACGCAGTATTTT. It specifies CASSLVAGALGTQYF.

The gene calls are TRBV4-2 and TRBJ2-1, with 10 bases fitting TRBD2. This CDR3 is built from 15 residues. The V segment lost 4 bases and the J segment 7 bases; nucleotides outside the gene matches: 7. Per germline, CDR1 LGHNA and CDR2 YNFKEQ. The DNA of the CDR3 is TGTGCCAGCAGCCCCAAGCGGGGGGGCCGGAATGAGCAGTTCTTC. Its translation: CASSPKRGGRNEQFF.

The chain's CDR3 is CASKRDMVETNEKLFF. DNA for the CDR3: TGCGCCAGCAAACGGGACATGGTGGAAACTAATGAAAAACTGTTTTTT. The chain carries TRBV4-3 and TRBJ1-4; D is possibly TRBD1 (6 bases). Trimming took 7 bases from V and 1 from J, leaving 16 bases between them. The CDR3 has 16 amino acids. Germline-derived CDR1 and CDR2 are LGHNA and YSLEER.

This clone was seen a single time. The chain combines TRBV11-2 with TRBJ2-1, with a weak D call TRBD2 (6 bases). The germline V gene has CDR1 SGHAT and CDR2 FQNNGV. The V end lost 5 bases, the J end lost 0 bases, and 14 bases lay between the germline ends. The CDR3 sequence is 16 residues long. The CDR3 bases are TGTGCCAGCAGCACAATCCTCGGGAGCTCCTACAATGAGCAGTTCTTC. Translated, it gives CASSTILGSSYNEQFF. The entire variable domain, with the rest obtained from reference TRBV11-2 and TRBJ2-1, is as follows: EAGVAQSPRYKIIEKRQSVAFWCNPISGHATLYWYQQILGQGPKLLIQFQNNGVVDDSQLPKDRFSAERLKGVDSTLKIQPAKLEDSAVYLCASSTILGSSYNEQFFGPGTRLTVL.